Detailed here is one TCR beta chain. The source of the sample is a study of cytomegalovirus exposure and HLA in healthy donors. 13 Jbeta primers and 60 Vbeta primers were used for the PCR. The data were produced by immunoSEQ multiplex PCR, yet TCRdb's version contains in-frame clones alone and is incomplete. This sample carries 200,000 to 250,000 clones, about four fifths of them seen once, and the ten largest clones take about 9.4%. The J segment lost 4 bases and the V segment lost 7 bases, leaving 10 bases of the junction unmatched. This CDR3 contains 16 residues. This chain connects TRBV23-1 to TRBJ2-3; TRBD1 matches 11 bases. TRBV23-1 counts as an open reading frame of uncertain function. The sequenced material came from PBMCs. The source is a woman between 50 and 59 years old in good health and CMV-seropositive. CDR3 region: CASNTLDRGLADTQYF. For the CDR3, the DNA is TGCGCCAGCAACACTTTGGACAGGGGGCTGGCAGATACGCAGTATTTT.